The present TCR beta chain was sequenced within a study of T cell clonality in common variable immunodeficiency. Profiled with immunoSEQ multiplex PCR; TCRdb holds only in-frame clones, not every one. The table lists about 52,000 clones, no singletons, with roughly 5.3% in the top ten. This clone has at least ten counts. The read terminates 3 residues before the CDR3 end, so the remaining end is supplied by the germline J gene. Germline assignment: CDR1 SGHTA and CDR2 FQGNSA. V lost 0 bases to trimming and J lost 0 bases, with 9 bases between them. The CDR3 length is 16 residues. Sample: peripheral blood mononuclear cells. The clonotype was recovered from a person aged 18-70 years in good health. The chain carries TRBV7-2 and TRBJ1-3; D perhaps matches TRBD1 (6 bases). CDR3 DNA (partial): TGTGCCAGCAGCTTAGCGCCAGGGGACTCTGGAAACACC. This gives the protein CASSLAPGDSGNT. From start to end, the CDR3 is CASSLAPGDSGNTIYF.